Following are 11 T cell receptor beta chains from one sample sequenced in a study of blood T cell repertoires in COVID-19. The data were produced by immunoSEQ multiplex PCR, yet TCRdb's version contains in-frame clones alone and is incomplete. The data show 150,000 to 200,000 clones, more than 70% seen once. The specimen sequenced was peripheral blood. The receptors stem from a person aged 65 to 85 with COVID-19, enrolled during active disease.

The CDR3 nucleotides read TGCGCCAGCAGCCTTTACAGGGGCGAGCAGTTCTTC. Translating gives CASSLYRGEQFF. V and J are TRBV4-3 and TRBJ2-1, with 7 bases lining up with TRBD1. The CDR3 is made up of 12 amino acids. Germline V gene data show CDR1 as LGHNA and CDR2 as YSLEER. Trimming cost V 4 bases and J 10 bases; bases outside gene matches: 4.

J is TRBJ2-5 and V is TRBV5-1; D gene uncertain. This CDR3 has 15 amino acids. In germline, CDR1 is SGHRS, CDR2 YFSETQ. V was trimmed by 1 base and J by 1 base, leaving 11 bases between them. CDR3 sequence reads: CASSLSGGTQETQYF. CDR3 sequence (DNA): TGCGCCAGCAGCTTGTCTGGCGGAACCCAAGAGACCCAGTACTTC.

This sequence joins TRBV29-1 and TRBJ1-2; D is possibly TRBD1 (5 bases). The germline V and J ends were trimmed by 0 bases and 4 bases, with 15 bases remaining between them. The CDR3 covers 15 residues. The V gene's germline CDR1 is SQVTM and CDR2 ANQGSEA. CDR3 bases: TGCAGCGTTGAAGATCCTGTTCGGGGGATCTATGGCTACACCTTC. Translated: CSVEDPVRGIYGYTF.

The chain recombines TRBV5-6 with TRBJ2-5; possibly TRBD2 for D (6 bases). This CDR3 is built from 15 residues. V lost 3 bases, J lost 2 bases, and 14 bases lay in between. CDR1 SGHDT and CDR2 YYEEEE come from the germline V gene. The CDR3 reads CASSWGVLAQETQYF. CDR3 nucleotide sequence: TGTGCCAGCAGCTGGGGGGTCCTAGCTCAAGAGACCCAGTACTTC.

V usage is TRBV10-3 and J usage is TRBJ2-1; D call uncertain. CDR1 and CDR2 (germline): ENHRY, SYGVKD. The CDR3 is 13 amino acids. Trimming cost V 3 bases and J 5 bases, with 8 bases left between them. The CDR3 loop is CAISDRIDNEQFF. CDR3 DNA: TGTGCCATCAGTGACAGAATTGACAATGAGCAGTTCTTC.

The CDR3 DNA is TGTGCCAGCAGCCGGGACAGTAACACTGAAGCTTTCTTT. It encodes CASSRDSNTEAFF. This chain connects TRBV5-4 to TRBJ1-1; 7 nucleotides line up with TRBD1. Trimming at V came to 4 bases and at J to 2 bases, leaving 2 bases not matched to a gene. This CDR3 contains 13 residues. Per the germline V gene, CDR1 is SGHNT and CDR2 is YYREEE (reference sequence).

The chain recombines TRBV2 with TRBJ1-1; unclear D gene. Trimming left V 4 bases short and J 3 bases short, with 9 bases between. This CDR3 is built from 13 residues. CDR1 and CDR2 from the germline V gene are SNHLY and FYNNEI. The CDR3 nucleotides are TGTGCCAGCAGTGTAGTCGGGGACACTGAAGCTTTCTTT. Amino acid sequence: CASSVVGDTEAFF.

The rearrangement uses TRBV19 and TRBJ2-1; weak D call: TRBD1 (5 bases). V lost 4 bases and J 6 bases, leaving 10 bases between the germline ends. The germline V gene has CDR1 LNHDA and CDR2 SQIVND (reference sequence). The CDR3 covers 13 residues. As DNA, the CDR3 is TGTGCCAGTAGTACAACAGGTCGCAATGAGCAGTTCTTC. Translation: CASSTTGRNEQFF. Full variable domain (outside the CDR3, taken from reference TRBV19 and TRBJ2-1): DGGITQSPKYLFRKEGQNVTLSCEQNLNHDAMYWYRQDPGQGLRLIYYSQIVNDFQKGDIAEGYSVSREKKESFPLTVTSAQKNPTAFYLCASSTTGRNEQFFGPGTRLTVL.

The V gene is TRBV14, the J gene TRBJ2-7; 8 bases are shared with TRBD1. The V gene's germline CDR1 is SGHDN and CDR2 FVKESK. Germline trimming cut 3 bases from V and 0 bases from J; bases unmatched to any gene: 7. The CDR3 is 16 residues long. The CDR3 bases are TGTGCCAGCAGCCAGGGATCACAGGGGGACTCCTACGAGCAGTACTTC. Translation: CASSQGSQGDSYEQYF.

The chain recombines TRBV18 with TRBJ2-5; no clear D gene. With 0 bases removed from V and 2 bases from J, the gap between germline ends came to 4 bases. The CDR3 runs 13 residues. Germline lookup yields CDR1 KGHSH and CDR2 LQKENI. The CDR3 DNA is TGTGCCAGCTCACCACCGAGTCAAGAGACCCAGTACTTC. Protein product: CASSPPSQETQYF.

This chain links TRBV28 with TRBJ2-1, with 9 bases that match TRBD2. In germline, CDR1 is MDHEN, CDR2 SYDVKM. The V segment lost 6 bases and the J segment 9 bases; nucleotides outside the gene matches: 15. CDR3 size: 16 residues. As DNA, the CDR3 is TGTGCCAGCAGCCTATCCGGGACTAGCAGGTATAGTGAGCAGTTCTTC. It yields the protein CASSLSGTSRYSEQFF.